Ten or more counts support the clone carrying this T cell receptor beta chain. These data are taken from a study of human T cells and chemical hapten exposure. Regarding time point: pre-sensitization, week 0. Treatment specified: therapeutic diphenylcyclopropenone sensitization with weekly scalp DPC. The CDR3 spans 14 residues. V lost 6 bases to trimming and J lost 3 bases, with 14 bases between them. The germline V gene encodes CDR1 SNHLY and CDR2 FYNNEI. The library gave individual cDNA molecules unique molecular identifiers. TCRdb reanalysed the RACE reads using MiXCR and keeps one entry per CDR3 protein. The sample consists of approximately 370,000 distinct CDR3 sequences, about 5.4% of them appearing once.

Sequences were derived from whole blood, sampled in connection with sensitization to the hapten diphenylcyclopropenone (DPC). This TCR was sampled from a woman between 18 and 30 years old with alopecia areata. Some clones in this sample may be carry-over from other donors' samples. The chain links TRBV2 to TRBJ1-1, with D possibly TRBD1 on 5 matching bases. CDR3 region: CASSARGGDTEAFF. CDR3 coding DNA: TGTGCCAGCAGCGCAAGGGGAGGGGACACTGAAGCTTTCTTT.